The TCR beta chain under discussion was sequenced for a study of blood T cell repertoires in COVID-19. The wider study: Acute and convalescent COVID-19 specimens originated in the United States, Italy and Spain.

Under the authors' procedure: It was from reference gene primer amplification that nucleated cell counts were estimated. Libraries were prepared by immunoSEQ multiplex PCR; TCRdb keeps only in-frame clonotypes and omits some of them. V, J and clone size derive from that table, while D and trimming were established from the DNA sequence. The table includes nearly 80,000 clones, roughly 87% detected once. V gave up 1 base and J gave up 1 base, with 12 bases separating them. Per germline, CDR1 LGHNT and CDR2 FRNRAP. CDR3 size: 16 residues. The sequence derives from a woman older than 75 with active or convalescent COVID-19. The chain is built from TRBV12-5 and TRBJ2-3; no reliable D call. Source material: peripheral blood. The CDR3 here is CASGLGQNEGTDTQYF. The CDR3 DNA is TGTGCTAGTGGTTTGGGTCAGAATGAAGGCACAGATACGCAGTATTTT.